What follows is one T cell receptor (beta chain) and its context. Produced via immunoSEQ multiplex PCR; TCRdb's table is partial and in-frame only. This sample has 40,000 to 55,000 clones, with 88% found just once. CDR1 and CDR2 from the germline V gene are KGHSH and LQKENI. The CDR3 is 15 amino acids. The V segment lost 5 bases and the J segment 3 bases; nucleotides outside the gene matches: 6. The source of the sample is a study of PD-L1 blockade in urothelial cancer. The time point: peripheral blood 6 weeks after treatment start. The source was PBMCs, collected around atezolizumab (anti-PD-L1) treatment. The sequence was collected from a man between 60 and 75 years old with urothelial cancer. The J gene is TRBJ2-7, the V gene TRBV18; TRBD2 agrees at 11 bases. The chain's CDR3 is CASSAASGGSYEQYF. The CDR3 bases are TGTGCCAGCTCAGCTGCTAGCGGGGGGAGCTACGAGCAGTACTTC.